The 10 T cell receptor beta chains listed next were all sequenced from one sample in a study of blood T cell repertoires in COVID-19. The protocol was immunoSEQ multiplex PCR, while the TCRdb copy is restricted to in-frame clones and leaves out a portion. Here the sample spans 180,000 or so clones, around 83% being singletons. The sample taken for sequencing was peripheral blood. These receptors all stem from a woman aged 30 to 39 with active or convalescent COVID-19.

The chain uses TRBV28 and TRBJ2-5; TRBD2 matches at 11 bases. The J segment lost 5 bases and the V segment lost 4 bases, leaving 6 bases of the junction unmatched. The CDR3 contains 15 residues. Germline values: CDR1 MDHEN, CDR2 SYDVKM. CDR3 nucleotide sequence: TGTGCCAGCAGTTCCCCTCTAGCGGGAGGCGAGACCCAGTACTTC. Protein sequence: CASSSPLAGGETQYF.

Comment on this clone: The same CDR3 is also encoded by other DNA sequences in this sample. This chain connects TRBV7-9 to TRBJ1-4, with a tentative D call TRBD1 (6 bases). Trimming took 4 bases from V and 5 from J, leaving 11 bases between them. Germline V lookup: CDR1 SEHNR, CDR2 FQNEAQ (reference sequence). The CDR3 has 14 residues. The CDR3 region has the DNA TGTGCCAGCAGCTCGACAGGTTTCAATGAAAAACTGTTTTTT. It yields the protein CASSSTGFNEKLFF.

The V call is TRBV4-1, the J call TRBJ2-2; D not certain. Between the trimmed V and J ends, which lost 1 base and 1 base, there was a span of 4 bases. The CDR3 is 14 amino acids. Germline V gene lookup returns CDR1 MGHRA and CDR2 YSYEKL. The CDR3 sequence is CASSQARNTGELFF. DNA for the CDR3: TGCGCCAGCAGCCAAGCCCGGAACACCGGGGAGCTGTTTTTT.

The J gene is TRBJ1-5, the V gene TRBV28; 8 bases agree with TRBD1. The CDR3 runs 14 residues. Germline loops: CDR1 MDHEN, CDR2 SYDVKM. The V gene end was trimmed by 6 bases and the J gene end by 5 bases; junction bases not matched to a gene: 6. The DNA for the CDR3 is TGTGCCAGCAGATGGACAGGGATCGATCAGCCCCAGCATTTT. Translation: CASRWTGIDQPQHF.

This clone was seen many times. The rearrangement uses TRBV7-2 and TRBJ1-3, with 8 nucleotides matching TRBD1. This CDR3 has 17 residues. Trimming took 1 base from V and 0 from J; bases not matched to a gene: 5. Germline V gene data show CDR1 as SGHTA and CDR2 as FQGNSA. CDR3 in amino acids: CASSLVGQANSGNTIYF. The CDR3 DNA reads as TGTGCCAGCAGCTTAGTGGGACAGGCGAACTCTGGAAACACCATATATTTT. The whole variable domain, remainder taken from reference TRBV7-2 and TRBJ1-3, is GAGVSQSPSNKVTEKGKDVELRCDPISGHTALYWYRQSLGQGLEFLIYFQGNSAPDKSGLPSDRFSAERTGGSVSTLTIQRTQQEDSAVYLCASSLVGQANSGNTIYFGEGSWLTVV.

The V call is TRBV2, the J call TRBJ2-1; 12 bases are shared with TRBD2. V lost 4 bases, J lost 7 bases, and 2 bases stayed unmatched. This CDR3 contains 14 residues. CDR1 and CDR2 (germline): SNHLY, FYNNEI. The CDR3 is CASSGTSGVNEQFF. The CDR3 region has the DNA TGTGCCAGCAGTGGGACTAGCGGGGTAAATGAGCAGTTCTTC.

The V and J genes are TRBV20-1 and TRBJ2-5; 8 nucleotides agree with TRBD2. Looked up from germline, CDR1 is DFQATT and CDR2 is SNEGSKA (reference sequence). This CDR3 contains 15 residues. With 3 bases clipped from V and 3 bases from J, the junction kept 9 bases outside the gene matches. The CDR3 region has the DNA TGCAGTGCTAGTTGGGGGGGAGCGGGGGAAGAGACCCAGTACTTC. This codes for CSASWGGAGEETQYF.

V and J are TRBV6-6 and TRBJ1-3; D is perhaps TRBD1 (6 bases). This CDR3 comprises 20 residues. Trimming shortened V by 5 bases and J by 2 bases, and 28 bases separated the two germline ends. The germline V gene has CDR1 MNHNY and CDR2 SVGAGI (reference sequence). CDR3 sequence (DNA): TGTGCCAGCAGTCGGAGACAGGAGAATCTCCCCGGGGAGACTGGAAACACCATATATTTT. Its protein is CASSRRQENLPGETGNTIYF.

This chain links TRBV2 with TRBJ1-1, with 11 nucleotides matching TRBD1. CDR3 size: 14 residues. V gave up 6 bases and J gave up 6 bases; unmatched junction bases: 6. The V gene's germline CDR1 is SNHLY and CDR2 FYNNEI. The chain's CDR3 is CASRDRGLDAEAFF. DNA of the CDR3: TGTGCCAGCAGGGACAGGGGGCTGGACGCTGAAGCTTTCTTT.

The chain uses TRBV11-2 and TRBJ2-7; no firm D call. CDR3 size: 12 residues. The V gene's germline CDR1 is SGHAT and CDR2 FQNNGV. Deletions cut 3 bases from V and 2 bases from J, with 5 bases between. DNA of the CDR3: TGTGCCAGCAGCTTCGACACCTACGAGCAGTACTTC. It codes for CASSFDTYEQYF.